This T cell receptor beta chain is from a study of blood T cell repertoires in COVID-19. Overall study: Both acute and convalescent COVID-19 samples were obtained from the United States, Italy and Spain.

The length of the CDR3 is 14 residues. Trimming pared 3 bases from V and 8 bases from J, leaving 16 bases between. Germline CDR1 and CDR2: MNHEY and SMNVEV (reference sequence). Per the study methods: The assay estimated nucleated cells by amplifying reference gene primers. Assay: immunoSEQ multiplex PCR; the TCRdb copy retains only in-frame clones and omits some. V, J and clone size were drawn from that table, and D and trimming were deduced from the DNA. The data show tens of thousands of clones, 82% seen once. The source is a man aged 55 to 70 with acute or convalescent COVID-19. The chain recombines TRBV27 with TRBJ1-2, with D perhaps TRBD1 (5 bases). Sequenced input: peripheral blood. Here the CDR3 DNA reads TGTGCCAGCAGTTTGTCCTTGGGGGGTAGCGGCTACACCTTC. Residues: CASSLSLGGSGYTF.